This entry describes one T cell receptor (beta chain). What it recognizes is unknown. This sample is part of a study of shared clonotypes between healthy human individuals. The V and J ends lost 8 bases and 0 bases respectively, with 7 bases between them. The V gene's germline CDR1 is MNHNS and CDR2 SASEGT. The CDR3 sequence is 12 residues long. Healthy adults negative for HIV, lacking recent acute infections or vaccinations, served as donors. Regarding the study as a whole: Sorted-subset sequencing was shown by rarefaction to be incomplete despite large depth.

Libraries were prepared by immunoSEQ multiplex PCR; TCRdb keeps only in-frame clonotypes and omits some of them. The sample lists just over 2,000,000 clones, around 95% occurring once. This TCR was recovered from a young man in good health. The source material was naive CD4+ T cells sorted from blood. The subset here: CD45RA+ positively selected. The chain carries TRBV6-1 and TRBJ1-2; D call uncertain. The CDR3 protein is CASAVSNYGYTF. CDR3 DNA: TGTGCCAGCGCAGTTTCTAACTATGGCTACACCTTC.